Sequencing of this T cell receptor (beta chain) was carried out in a study of T cells expressing NK-cell markers. On the study more broadly: Sorted T-cell subsets CD3+CD56+NKG2C+, CD3+CD56+NKG2C- and CD3+CD56-NKG2C+ were TCR beta-sequenced. HCMV seropositivity marked most of the eight sequenced donors; one was seronegative. General study findings and limits: Whether expanded NKG2C+ T cell clones were HCMV-specific remained unclear.

Scientists made TCR beta cDNA using 5'RACE template switching with UMIs. TCRdb reprocessed the 5' RACE reads, with one entry per CDR3 protein and no DNA. Recorded for this sample: about 20,000 distinct CDR3 sequences. This CDR3 contains 14 residues. The germline V gene has CDR1 MNHEY and CDR2 SMNVEV (reference sequence). Details on this clonotype: What it recognizes is unknown.

The J gene is TRBJ1-1, the V gene TRBV27. Sequences were obtained from blood T cells: a sorted CD56 or NKG2C T cell subset, CD4+ or CD8+ T cells, or bulk PBMC T cells (not recorded which). The TCR was taken from a man between 18 and 69 years old in good health. The CDR3 reads CASSPLLDGPQFFF.